One sample yielded the 18 T cell receptor beta chains listed below, sequenced in a study of glioma-infiltrating T cells after dendritic cell vaccination. Time point here: after dendritic cell vaccination, including at tumor progression/relapse. Method: immunoSEQ multiplex PCR; TCRdb's copy keeps in-frame clones and lacks some. The sample comprises 65,000 or so clones, roughly 86% of which are singletons, and roughly 10% rests with the top ten. Here the sequenced sample was blood, taken after dendritic cell vaccination. The receptors were sampled from a human donor with glioblastoma.

The chain is built from TRBV27 and TRBJ2-7; D not certain. There are 12 residues in the CDR3. Trimming stripped 3 bases from V and 7 bases from J, with 10 bases between. Germline V gene data show CDR1 as MNHEY and CDR2 as SMNVEV (reference sequence). CDR3 protein: CASSFYGGEQYF. In DNA, the CDR3 is TGTGCCAGCAGTTTCTACGGCGGAGAGCAGTACTTC.

J is TRBJ2-1 and V is TRBV29-1; TRBD2 aligns across 8 bases. Germline CDR1 and CDR2: SQVTM and ANQGSEA. The ends lost 8 bases at V and 2 bases at J; junction bases unmatched: 8. The CDR3 length is 14 residues. The CDR3 loop reads CSSSHGGAYNEQFF. The CDR3 DNA reads as TGCAGCTCCTCCCACGGGGGGGCCTACAATGAGCAGTTCTTC.

The V call is TRBV7-6, the J call TRBJ1-1; D is undetermined. The germline V gene encodes CDR1 SGHVS and CDR2 FNYEAQ. V was cut by 5 bases and J by 4 bases, with 17 bases left in between. The length of the CDR3 is 15 residues. CDR3 sequence: CASSTETGFVTEAFF. DNA of the CDR3: TGTGCCAGCAGCACGGAGACGGGTTTTGTCACTGAAGCTTTCTTT.

This sequence joins TRBV7-2 and TRBJ1-4; weak D call: TRBD1 (5 bases). V lost 1 base, J lost 8 bases, and 11 bases lay in between. Germline values: CDR1 SGHTA, CDR2 FQGNSA. The CDR3 covers 14 residues. The CDR3 region has the DNA TGTGCCAGCAGCTTAGGGCAGGGTAACGAAAAACTGTTTTTT. Its protein product is CASSLGQGNEKLFF.

The V and J genes are TRBV9 and TRBJ1-2, with TRBD1 identical over 11 bases. Germline CDR1 and CDR2: SGDLS and YYNGEE. CDR3 length equals 15 residues. The junction had 5 bases not matched to a gene; V was cut back by 3 bases and J by 4 bases. This CDR3 reads CASSARDRGTYGYTF. The CDR3 nucleotides are TGTGCCAGCAGCGCGAGGGACAGGGGGACCTATGGCTACACCTTC.

The rearrangement uses TRBV18 and TRBJ1-1; D is undetermined. Germline assignment: CDR1 KGHSH and CDR2 LQKENI. This CDR3 is 13 amino acids long. Deletions cut 3 bases from V and 1 base from J, with 6 bases between. CDR3 region: CASSPAANTEAFF. The CDR3 DNA is TGTGCCAGCTCACCGGCCGCGAACACTGAAGCTTTCTTT.

This clone was picked up one time. The rearrangement links TRBV4-1 to TRBJ1-4; D possibly corresponds to TRBD1 (5 bases). The CDR3 has 16 residues. Trimming left V 2 bases short and J 0 bases short, with 10 bases between. Germline values: CDR1 MGHRA, CDR2 YSYEKL. The CDR3 bases are TGCGCCAGCAGCCAAACGGACACAACAACTAATGAAAAACTGTTTTTT. Protein product: CASSQTDTTTNEKLFF.

This sequence joins TRBV7-2 and TRBJ2-1, with 7 nucleotides matching TRBD1. V was pared by 3 bases and J by 9 bases, with 5 bases of the junction left unmatched. CDR3 length equals 13 residues. Germline loops: CDR1 SGHTA, CDR2 FQGNSA. The CDR3, as DNA: TGTGCCAGCAGCTTGGACAGGTTAAGTGAGCAGTTCTTC. Protein sequence: CASSLDRLSEQFF.

The V gene is TRBV21-1, the J gene TRBJ2-4; the D call TRBD1 from the table was never checked on the DNA. TRBV21-1 constitutes a pseudogene. The CDR3 loop spans 17 amino acids. The CDR3 loop is CASSTRARQGVQNIQYF. CDR3 bases: TGTGCCAGCAGCACTCGGGCCAGACAGGGGGTGCAAAACATTCAGTACTTC.

The chain couples TRBV5-4 to TRBJ2-1; perhaps TRBD2 as D (6 bases). Between the trimmed V and J ends, which lost 1 base and 7 bases, there was a span of 15 bases. The CDR3 contains 15 residues. Germline CDR1 reads SGHNT; CDR2 reads YYREEE (reference sequence). The CDR3 here is CASSLRRPSENEQFF. In nucleotides, the CDR3 is TGTGCCAGCAGCTTGCGGCGTCCTAGCGAGAATGAGCAGTTCTTC.

The gene calls are TRBV11-2 and TRBJ2-7; TRBD1 agrees at 8 bases. The CDR3 is made up of 14 amino acids. In germline, CDR1 is SGHAT, CDR2 FQNNGV. V lost 3 bases, J lost 5 bases, and 6 bases stayed unmatched. CDR3 sequence (DNA): TGTGCCAGCAGCTTTAAGACAGGGGCGGACGAGCAGTACTTC. It codes for CASSFKTGADEQYF.

This chain uses TRBV7-9 with TRBJ1-4; D is unresolved. Germline CDR1 SEHNR, CDR2 FQNEAQ (reference sequence). This CDR3 has 14 residues. The ends were cut back, 5 bases at V and 7 bases at J, with 14 bases in the middle. For the CDR3, the DNA is TGTGCCAGCAGCCCCCCGGACGGGATTGAAAAACTGTTTTTT. Its protein is CASSPPDGIEKLFF.

The V gene is TRBV19, the J gene TRBJ1-4; 10 bases agree with TRBD1. The ends lost 6 bases at V and 7 bases at J; junction bases unmatched: 5. CDR1 is LNHDA, CDR2 SQIVND, per germline (reference sequence). This CDR3 comprises 14 residues. Here the CDR3 reads CASSGQGVGEKLFF. The CDR3 DNA follows: TGTGCCAGTAGCGGACAGGGGGTGGGTGAAAAACTGTTTTTT.

V usage is TRBV6-6 and J usage is TRBJ1-2, with D perhaps TRBD1 (6 bases). Germline CDR1 MNHNY, CDR2 SVGAGI (reference sequence). V lost 7 bases, J lost 5 bases, and 17 bases lay in between. CDR3 length equals 14 residues. The CDR3 sequence: CASTQQGGRYGYTF. The CDR3 DNA reads TGTGCCAGCACTCAACAGGGCGGCCGATATGGCTACACCTTC.

V is TRBV18 and J is TRBJ1-4; D may be TRBD1 (5 bases). The CDR3 is made up of 15 amino acids. V shed 0 bases and J shed 3 bases, with 8 bases lying between them. Germline CDR1 KGHSH, CDR2 LQKENI. This CDR3 is CASSPPWTPNEKLFF. For the CDR3, the DNA is TGTGCCAGCTCACCACCCTGGACACCTAATGAAAAACTGTTTTTT.

This clone was recorded only once. The chain carries TRBV28 and TRBJ2-2; 14 bases match TRBD2. CDR1 is MDHEN and CDR2 is SYDVKM in the germline V gene. Trimming cost V 11 bases and J 6 bases; bases outside gene matches: 8. CDR3 length: 15 amino acids. The CDR3, as DNA: TGTGCCGGGACTAGCGGGGGCCCCTCTGCCGGGGAGCTGTTTTTT. As protein: CAGTSGGPSAGELFF.

The chain joins TRBV11-3 to TRBJ1-1, with D maybe TRBD1 (5 bases). The CDR3 runs 12 residues. Per germline, CDR1 SGHNT and CDR2 YENEEA. Trimming shortened V by 7 bases and J by 0 bases, and 6 bases separated the two germline ends. CDR3 DNA: TGTGCCAGCAAGACAGTGAACACTGAAGCTTTCTTT. Amino acid sequence: CASKTVNTEAFF.

The CDR3 loop reads CASSRTSWETQYF. Written as DNA, the CDR3 is TGTGCCAGCAGCCGGACTAGCTGGGAGACCCAGTACTTC. The chain joins TRBV5-6 to TRBJ2-5; TRBD2 matches 8 bases. The J segment lost 5 bases and the V segment lost 4 bases, leaving 4 bases of the junction unmatched. Germline values: CDR1 SGHDT, CDR2 YYEEEE. The CDR3 loop spans 13 amino acids.